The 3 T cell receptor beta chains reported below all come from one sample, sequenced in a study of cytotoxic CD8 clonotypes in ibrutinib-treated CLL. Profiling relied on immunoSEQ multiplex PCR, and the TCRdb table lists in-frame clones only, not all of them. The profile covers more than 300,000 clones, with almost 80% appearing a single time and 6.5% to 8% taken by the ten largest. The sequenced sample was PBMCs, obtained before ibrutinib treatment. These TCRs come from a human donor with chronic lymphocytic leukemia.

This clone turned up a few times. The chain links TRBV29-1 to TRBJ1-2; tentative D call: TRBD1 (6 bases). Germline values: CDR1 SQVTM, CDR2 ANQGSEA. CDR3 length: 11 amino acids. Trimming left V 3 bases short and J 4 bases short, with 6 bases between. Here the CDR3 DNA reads TGCAGCGTTGACAGGGGCTATGGCTACACCTTC. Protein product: CSVDRGYGYTF.

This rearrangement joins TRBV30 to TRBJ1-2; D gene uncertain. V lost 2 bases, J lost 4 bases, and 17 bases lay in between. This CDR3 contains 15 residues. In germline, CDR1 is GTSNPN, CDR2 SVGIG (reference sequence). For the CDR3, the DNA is TGTGCCTGGAGTATTCGACGCGTTCCGACCTATGGCTACACCTTC. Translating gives CAWSIRRVPTYGYTF.

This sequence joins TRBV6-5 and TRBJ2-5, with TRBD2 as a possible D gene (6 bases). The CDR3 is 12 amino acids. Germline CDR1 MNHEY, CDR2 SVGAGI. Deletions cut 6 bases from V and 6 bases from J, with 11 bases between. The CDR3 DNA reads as TGTGCCAGCAGCGGCGGGGTAAAGACCCAGTACTTC. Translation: CASSGGVKTQYF.